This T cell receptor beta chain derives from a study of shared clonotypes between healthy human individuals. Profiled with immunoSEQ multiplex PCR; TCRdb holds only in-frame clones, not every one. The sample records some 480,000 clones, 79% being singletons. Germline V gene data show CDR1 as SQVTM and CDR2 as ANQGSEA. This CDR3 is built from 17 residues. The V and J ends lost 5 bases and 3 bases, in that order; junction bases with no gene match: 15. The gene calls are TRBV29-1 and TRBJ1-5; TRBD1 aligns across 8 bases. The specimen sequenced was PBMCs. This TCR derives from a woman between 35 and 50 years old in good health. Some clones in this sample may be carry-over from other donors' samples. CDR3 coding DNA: TGCAGCGTTACGCGGGACAGGTTTTATTTTTACAATCAGCCCCAGCATTTT. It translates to CSVTRDRFYFYNQPQHF. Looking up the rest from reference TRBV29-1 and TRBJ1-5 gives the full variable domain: SAVISQKPSRDICQRGTSLTIQCQVDSQVTMMFWYRQQPGQSLTLIATANQGSEATYESGFVIDKFPISRPNLTFSTLTVSNMSPEDSSIYLCSVTRDRFYFYNQPQHFGDGTRLSIL.